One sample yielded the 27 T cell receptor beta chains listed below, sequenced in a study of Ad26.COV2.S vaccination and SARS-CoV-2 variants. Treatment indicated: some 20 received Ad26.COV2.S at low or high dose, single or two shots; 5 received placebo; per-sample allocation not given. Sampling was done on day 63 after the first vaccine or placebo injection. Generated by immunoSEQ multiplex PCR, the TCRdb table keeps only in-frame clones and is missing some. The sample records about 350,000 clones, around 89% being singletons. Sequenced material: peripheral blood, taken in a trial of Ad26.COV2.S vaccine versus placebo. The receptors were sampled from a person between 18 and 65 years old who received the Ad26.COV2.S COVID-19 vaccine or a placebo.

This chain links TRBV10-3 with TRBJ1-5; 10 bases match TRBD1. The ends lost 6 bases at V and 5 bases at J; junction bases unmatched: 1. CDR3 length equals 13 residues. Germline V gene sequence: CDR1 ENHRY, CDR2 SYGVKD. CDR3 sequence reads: CAIRGTGDQPQHF. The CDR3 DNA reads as TGTGCCATCAGGGGGACAGGGGATCAGCCCCAGCATTTT.

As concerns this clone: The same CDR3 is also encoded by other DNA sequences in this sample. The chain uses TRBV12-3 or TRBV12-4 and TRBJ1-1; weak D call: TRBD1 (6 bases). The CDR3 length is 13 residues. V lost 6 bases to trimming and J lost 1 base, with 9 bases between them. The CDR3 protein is CASSLTGNTEAFF. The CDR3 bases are TGTGCCAGCAGCCTGACAGGGAACACTGAAGCTTTCTTT.

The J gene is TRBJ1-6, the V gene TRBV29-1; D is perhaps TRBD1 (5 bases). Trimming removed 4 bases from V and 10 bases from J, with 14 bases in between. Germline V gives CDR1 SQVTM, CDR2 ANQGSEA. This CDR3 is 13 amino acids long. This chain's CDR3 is CSVGERRDSPLHF. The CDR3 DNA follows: TGCAGCGTTGGGGAGAGAAGGGACTCACCCCTCCACTTT.

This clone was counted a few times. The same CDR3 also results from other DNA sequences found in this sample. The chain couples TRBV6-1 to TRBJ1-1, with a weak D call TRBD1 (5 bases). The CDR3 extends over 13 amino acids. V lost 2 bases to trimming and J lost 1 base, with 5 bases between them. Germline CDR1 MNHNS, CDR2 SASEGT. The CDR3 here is CASSERGNTEAFF. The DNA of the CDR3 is TGTGCCAGCAGTGAAAGGGGGAACACTGAAGCTTTCTTT.

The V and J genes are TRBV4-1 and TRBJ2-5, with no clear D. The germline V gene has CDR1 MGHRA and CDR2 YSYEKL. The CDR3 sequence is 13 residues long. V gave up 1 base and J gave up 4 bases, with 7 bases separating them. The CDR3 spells CASSQVVRETQYF. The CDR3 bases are TGCGCCAGCAGCCAAGTGGTGAGAGAGACCCAGTACTTC.

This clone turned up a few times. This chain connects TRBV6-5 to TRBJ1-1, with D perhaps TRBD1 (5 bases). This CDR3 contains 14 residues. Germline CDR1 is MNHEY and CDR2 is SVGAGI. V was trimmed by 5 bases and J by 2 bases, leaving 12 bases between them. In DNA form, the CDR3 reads TGTGCCAGCAGTCGGCCCGGGGGTAACACTGAAGCTTTCTTT. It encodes CASSRPGGNTEAFF.

CDR3 amino acids: CASSLGTPEAFF. CDR3 in DNA: TGTGCCAGCAGCCTAGGGACACCGGAAGCTTTCTTT. The V gene is TRBV7-9, the J gene TRBJ1-1, with D possibly being TRBD1 (6 bases). Trimming left V 5 bases short and J 8 bases short, with 12 bases between. The germline CDR1 and CDR2 sequences are SEHNR and FQNEAQ (reference sequence). CDR3 length: 12 residues.

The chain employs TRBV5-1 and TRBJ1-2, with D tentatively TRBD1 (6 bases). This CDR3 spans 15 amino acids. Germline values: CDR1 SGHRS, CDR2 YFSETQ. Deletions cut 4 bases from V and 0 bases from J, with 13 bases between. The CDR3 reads CASSPGQPPNYGYTF. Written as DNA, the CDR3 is TGCGCCAGCAGCCCCGGACAGCCTCCTAACTATGGCTACACCTTC.

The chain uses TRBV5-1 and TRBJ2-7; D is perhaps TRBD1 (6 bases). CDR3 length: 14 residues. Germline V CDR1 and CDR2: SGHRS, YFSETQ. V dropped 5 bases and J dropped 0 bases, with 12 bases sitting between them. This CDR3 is CASSLDRPSYEQYF. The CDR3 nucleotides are TGCGCCAGCAGTCTAGACAGGCCCTCCTACGAGCAGTACTTC.

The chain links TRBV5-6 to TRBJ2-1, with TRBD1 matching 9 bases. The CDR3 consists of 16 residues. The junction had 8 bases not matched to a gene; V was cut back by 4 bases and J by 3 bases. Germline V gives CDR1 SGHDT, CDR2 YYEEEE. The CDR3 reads CASSDSGQGFYNEQFF. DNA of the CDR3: TGTGCCAGCAGCGATTCGGGACAGGGCTTCTACAATGAGCAGTTCTTC.

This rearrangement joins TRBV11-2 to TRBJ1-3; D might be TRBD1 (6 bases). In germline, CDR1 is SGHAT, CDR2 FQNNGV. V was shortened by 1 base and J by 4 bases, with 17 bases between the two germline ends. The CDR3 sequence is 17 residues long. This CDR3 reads CASSLGWRGASGNTIYF. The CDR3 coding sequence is TGTGCCAGCAGCTTAGGGTGGCGGGGGGCTTCAGGAAACACCATATATTTT.

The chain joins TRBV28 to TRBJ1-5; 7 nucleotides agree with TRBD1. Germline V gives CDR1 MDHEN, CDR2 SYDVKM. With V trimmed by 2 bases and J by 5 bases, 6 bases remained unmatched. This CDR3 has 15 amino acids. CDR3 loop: CASSLAGGLYQPQHF. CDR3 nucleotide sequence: TGTGCCAGCAGTTTAGCAGGGGGGTTGTATCAGCCCCAGCATTTT. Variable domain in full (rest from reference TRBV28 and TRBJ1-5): DVKVTQSSRYLVKRTGEKVFLECVQDMDHENMFWYRQDPGLGLRLIYFSYDVKMKEKGDIPEGYSVSREKKERFSLILESASTNQTSMYLCASSLAGGLYQPQHFGDGTRLSIL.

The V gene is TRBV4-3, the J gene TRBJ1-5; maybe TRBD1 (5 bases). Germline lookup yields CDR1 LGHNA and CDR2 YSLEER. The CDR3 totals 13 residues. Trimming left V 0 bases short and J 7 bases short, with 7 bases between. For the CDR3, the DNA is TGCGCCAGCAGCCAAGACGGGGGACAGCCCCAGCATTTT. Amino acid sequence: CASSQDGGQPQHF.

CDR3 sequence reads: CASSLTVSYNEQFF. The CDR3 DNA reads as TGTGCCAGCAGTTTAACTGTATCCTACAATGAGCAGTTCTTC. The chain is built from TRBV28 and TRBJ2-1; D gene ambiguous. Trimming stripped 2 bases from V and 1 base from J, with 6 bases between. CDR1 is MDHEN and CDR2 is SYDVKM in the germline V gene. CDR3 length: 14 amino acids.

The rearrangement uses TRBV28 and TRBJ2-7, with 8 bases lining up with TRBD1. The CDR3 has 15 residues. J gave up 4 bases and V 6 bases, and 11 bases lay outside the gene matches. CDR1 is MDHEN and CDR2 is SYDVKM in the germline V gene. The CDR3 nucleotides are TGTGCCAGCAGGGCGGACCGGGACAGGTCGTACGAGCAGTACTTC. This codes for CASRADRDRSYEQYF.

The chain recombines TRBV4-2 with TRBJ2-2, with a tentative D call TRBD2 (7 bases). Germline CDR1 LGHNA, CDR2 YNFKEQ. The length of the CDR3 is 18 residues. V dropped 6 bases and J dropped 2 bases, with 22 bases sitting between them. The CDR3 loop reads CASRRTWRGGRNTGELFF. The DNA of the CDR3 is TGTGCCAGCAGGCGAACCTGGAGGGGGGGCCGCAACACCGGGGAGCTGTTTTTT.

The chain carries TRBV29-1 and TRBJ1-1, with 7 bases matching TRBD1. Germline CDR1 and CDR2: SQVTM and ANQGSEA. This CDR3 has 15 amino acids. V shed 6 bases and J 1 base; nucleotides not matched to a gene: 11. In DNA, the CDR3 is TGCAGCGTGGTTGGGACAGCGACTACGAACACTGAAGCTTTCTTT. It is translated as CSVVGTATTNTEAFF. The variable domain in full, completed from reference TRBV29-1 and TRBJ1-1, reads SAVISQKPSRDICQRGTSLTIQCQVDSQVTMMFWYRQQPGQSLTLIATANQGSEATYESGFVIDKFPISRPNLTFSTLTVSNMSPEDSSIYLCSVVGTATTNTEAFFGQGTRLTVV.

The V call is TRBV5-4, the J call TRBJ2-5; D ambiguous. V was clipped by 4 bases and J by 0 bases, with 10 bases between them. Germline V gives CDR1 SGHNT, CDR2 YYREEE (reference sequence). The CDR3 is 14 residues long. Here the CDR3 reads CASSHDQDQETQYF. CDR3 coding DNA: TGTGCCAGCAGCCACGATCAGGACCAAGAGACCCAGTACTTC.

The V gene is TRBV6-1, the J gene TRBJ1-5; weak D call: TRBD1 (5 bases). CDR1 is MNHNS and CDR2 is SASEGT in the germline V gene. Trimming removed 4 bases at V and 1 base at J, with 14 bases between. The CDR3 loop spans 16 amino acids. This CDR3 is CASSAIGRGSNQPQHF. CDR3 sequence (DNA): TGTGCCAGCAGTGCAATCGGTCGGGGGAGCAATCAGCCCCAGCATTTT.

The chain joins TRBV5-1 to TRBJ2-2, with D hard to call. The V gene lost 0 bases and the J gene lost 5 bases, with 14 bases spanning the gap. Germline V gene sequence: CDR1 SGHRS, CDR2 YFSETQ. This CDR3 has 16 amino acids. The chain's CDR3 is CASSLDEQRVTGELFF. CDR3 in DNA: TGCGCCAGCAGCTTGGATGAACAACGTGTAACCGGGGAGCTGTTTTTT.

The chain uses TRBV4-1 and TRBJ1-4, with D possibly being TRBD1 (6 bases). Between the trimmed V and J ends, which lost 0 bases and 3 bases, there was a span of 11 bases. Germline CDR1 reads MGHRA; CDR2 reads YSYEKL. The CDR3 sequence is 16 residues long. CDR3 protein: CASSQEGGGSNEKLFF. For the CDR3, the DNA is TGCGCCAGCAGCCAAGAGGGAGGGGGTTCTAATGAAAAACTGTTTTTT.

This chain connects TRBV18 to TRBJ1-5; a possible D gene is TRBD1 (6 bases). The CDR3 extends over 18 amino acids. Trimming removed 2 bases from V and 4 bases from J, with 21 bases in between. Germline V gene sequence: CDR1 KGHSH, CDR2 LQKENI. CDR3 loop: CASSPNPVRTDSNQPQHF. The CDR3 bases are TGTGCCAGCTCACCAAATCCGGTCAGGACAGACTCTAATCAGCCCCAGCATTTT.

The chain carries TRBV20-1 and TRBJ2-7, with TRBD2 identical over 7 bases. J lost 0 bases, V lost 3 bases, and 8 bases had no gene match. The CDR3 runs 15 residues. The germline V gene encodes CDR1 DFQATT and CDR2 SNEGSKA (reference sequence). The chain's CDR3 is CSASSSGKGSYEQYF. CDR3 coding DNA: TGCAGTGCTAGTTCCAGCGGGAAAGGCTCCTACGAGCAGTACTTC.

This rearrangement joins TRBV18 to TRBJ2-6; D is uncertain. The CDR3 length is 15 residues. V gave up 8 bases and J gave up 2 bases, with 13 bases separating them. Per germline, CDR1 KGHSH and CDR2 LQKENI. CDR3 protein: CASPPRSAGANVLTF. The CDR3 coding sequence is TGTGCCAGCCCTCCGAGGAGCGCTGGGGCCAACGTCCTGACTTTC. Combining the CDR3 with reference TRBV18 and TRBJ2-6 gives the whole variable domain NAGVMQNPRHLVRRRGQEARLRCSPMKGHSHVYWYRQLPEEGLKFMVYLQKENIIDESGMPKERFSAEFPKEGPSILRIQQVVRGDSAAYFCASPPRSAGANVLTFGAGSRLTVL.

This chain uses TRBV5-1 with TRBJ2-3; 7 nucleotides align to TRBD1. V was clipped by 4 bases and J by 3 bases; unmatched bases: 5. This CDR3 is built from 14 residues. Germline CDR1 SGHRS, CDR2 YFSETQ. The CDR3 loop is CASSPDRATDTQYF. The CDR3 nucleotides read TGCGCCAGCAGCCCCGACAGGGCTACAGATACGCAGTATTTT.

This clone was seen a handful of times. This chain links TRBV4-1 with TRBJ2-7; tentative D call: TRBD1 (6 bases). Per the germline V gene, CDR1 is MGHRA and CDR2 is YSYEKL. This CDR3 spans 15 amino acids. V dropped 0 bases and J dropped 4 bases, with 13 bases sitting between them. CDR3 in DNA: TGCGCCAGCAGCCAAGATCGGGGACACCTTTACGAGCAGTACTTC. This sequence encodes CASSQDRGHLYEQYF.

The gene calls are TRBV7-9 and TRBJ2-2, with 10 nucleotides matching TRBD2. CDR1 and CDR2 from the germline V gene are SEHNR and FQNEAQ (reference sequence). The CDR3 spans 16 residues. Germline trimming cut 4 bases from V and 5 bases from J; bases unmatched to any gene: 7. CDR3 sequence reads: CASSSRTSGGTGELFF. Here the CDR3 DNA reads TGTGCCAGCAGCTCCCGGACTAGCGGAGGGACCGGGGAGCTGTTTTTT.